Presented here are 25 T cell receptor beta chains from one specimen sequenced in a study of blood T cells in healthy people across ages. The second PCR ran roughly 7 to 11 cycles with a sample-barcoded 5' primer and J-beta primers. One entry per CDR3 protein results from TCRdb running MiXCR on the 5' RACE reads. The sample includes 550,000 to 650,000 distinct CDR3 sequences, about 30% of them seen just once. Input material: blood. The source is a woman over 75 in good health.

This clonotype was found many times. V usage is TRBV5-1 and J usage is TRBJ1-1; D remains unclear. The CDR3 loop spans 12 amino acids. The V and J ends lost 4 bases and 5 bases respectively, with 9 bases between them. CDR1 and CDR2 from the germline V gene are SGHRS and YFSETQ. DNA for the CDR3: TGCGCCAGCAGCGAGGGAGGAACTGAAGCTTTCTTT. As protein: CASSEGGTEAFF.

This clonotype was picked up a small number of times. The V call is TRBV5-5, the J call TRBJ2-2; 10 bases agree with TRBD2. Unmatched junction bases numbered 5, after V lost 0 bases and J lost 0 bases. CDR1 is SGHKS and CDR2 is YYEKEE in the germline V gene (reference sequence). This CDR3 contains 18 residues. CDR3 nucleotides: TGTGCCAGCAGCTTGGTGGCTAGCGGGGGCCCGAACACCGGGGAGCTGTTTTTT. Amino acid sequence: CASSLVASGGPNTGELFF.

This clonotype was observed a few times. This could be a read error, since a much larger clone is one nucleotide away. This chain uses TRBV7-3 with TRBJ2-5, with D perhaps TRBD1 or TRBD2 (6 bases each). V was pared by 3 bases and J by 11 bases, with 16 bases between. Germline V lookup: CDR1 SGHTA, CDR2 FQGTGA. There are 13 residues in the CDR3. CDR3 coding DNA: TGTGCCAGCAGCTTTGGGGGGCTAGAAAAGCAGTACTTC. Translated: CASSFGGLEKQYF.

In the case of this clonotype: This sequence may be a read error, since a much larger clone differs from it by one base. This chain links TRBV9 with TRBJ1-2; no firm D call. Looked up from germline, CDR1 is SGDLS and CDR2 is YYNGEE. This CDR3 comprises 14 residues. The CDR3 region has the DNA TGTGCCGGCAGCGTAGAGGGCCCCCTGAGTGGCTACACCTTC. Its translation is CAGSVEGPLSGYTF.

This clonotype appeared many times. The rearrangement links TRBV12-3 or TRBV12-4 to TRBJ2-5, with D unclear. Trimming cost V 4 bases and J 9 bases, with 9 bases left between them. CDR3 size: 11 residues. The CDR3 loop reads CASSSYGPQYF. In DNA form, the CDR3 reads TGTGCCAGCAGTTCCTACGGTCCCCAGTACTTC.

This clonotype came up many times. This chain uses TRBV6-5 with TRBJ1-1, with unresolved D. Trimming removed 5 bases from V and 7 bases from J, with 11 bases in between. This CDR3 spans 12 amino acids. CDR1 MNHEY and CDR2 SVGAGI come from the germline V gene. The CDR3 reads CASSRPLGEAFF. DNA of the CDR3: TGTGCCAGCAGTCGTCCCCTGGGTGAAGCTTTCTTT.

This clonotype was recorded many times. This chain joins TRBV29-1 and TRBJ1-4; D may be TRBD1 (5 bases). V gave up 5 bases and J gave up 1 base, with 8 bases separating them. The CDR3 loop spans 13 amino acids. Germline V gene lookup returns CDR1 SQVTM and CDR2 ANQGSEA. CDR3 in amino acids: CSVRGGTNEKLFF. The CDR3 DNA is TGCAGCGTTCGCGGGGGAACTAATGAAAAACTGTTTTTT.

This clonotype was detected ten times or more. The chain recombines TRBV7-2 with TRBJ2-7; the match to TRBD1 covers 7 bases. Germline assignment: CDR1 SGHTA and CDR2 FQGNSA. The V and J ends lost 2 bases and 5 bases, in that order; junction bases with no gene match: 3. This CDR3 has 13 residues. CDR3 nucleotide sequence: TGTGCCAGCAGCTTAAGACAGGGTAACGAGCAGTACTTC. This sequence encodes CASSLRQGNEQYF.

This clonotype occurred many times. The chain carries TRBV20-1 and TRBJ2-5; D unclear. This CDR3 has 12 amino acids. V lost 7 bases, J lost 5 bases, and 14 bases lay in between. In germline, CDR1 is DFQATT, CDR2 SNEGSKA (reference sequence). The CDR3: CSVYGRLETQYF. The CDR3 DNA is TGCAGTGTTTACGGGCGCTTGGAGACCCAGTACTTC.

The sample holds one count of this clonotype. The chain joins TRBV4-2 to TRBJ1-1, with a weak D call TRBD1 (5 bases). Germline CDR1 is LGHNA and CDR2 is YNFKEQ. This CDR3 is 15 amino acids long. The ends were cut back, 0 bases at V and 1 base at J, with 9 bases in the middle. CDR3 nucleotide sequence: TGTGCCAGCAGCCAAGACTTCGGGGGGAACACTGAAGCTTTCTTT. It is translated as CASSQDFGGNTEAFF.

Concerning this clonotype itself: A single base separates this from a much larger clone, so it may be a read error. The chain combines TRBV15 with TRBJ2-1; TRBD1 aligns across 7 bases. The length of the CDR3 is 15 residues. Germline CDR1 reads LNHNV; CDR2 reads YYDKDF (reference sequence). Written as DNA, the CDR3 is TGTGCCGCCAGCAGGTGGGGGCAGGGGGACAATGAGCAGTTCTTC. Translating it yields CAASRWGQGDNEQFF.

In this sample, this clonotype turned up many times. This chain joins TRBV5-6 and TRBJ2-7; D ambiguous. The CDR3 has 15 amino acids. The germline V gene encodes CDR1 SGHDT and CDR2 YYEEEE. V lost 4 bases, J lost 2 bases, and 16 bases lay in between. The CDR3 protein is CASSPFSVSTYEQYF. The CDR3 DNA reads TGTGCCAGCAGCCCCTTCTCGGTCAGTACCTACGAGCAGTACTTC.

This clonotype was recorded many times. The CDR3 loop reads CASSSTTGKQETQYF. The CDR3 DNA follows: TGTGCCAGCAGCTCAACGACAGGGAAACAAGAGACCCAGTACTTC. The gene calls are TRBV7-9 and TRBJ2-5, with 7 bases aligning to TRBD1. Germline lookup yields CDR1 SEHNR and CDR2 FQNEAQ (reference sequence). This CDR3 is built from 15 residues. Germline trimming cut 4 bases from V and 2 bases from J; bases unmatched to any gene: 7.

This clonotype was seen more than once but under ten times. CDR3 region: CASKGQGGDQPQHF. CDR3 DNA sequence: TGTGCCAGCAAGGGACAGGGAGGCGATCAGCCCCAGCATTTT. The chain joins TRBV6-1 to TRBJ1-5, with 9 bases fitting TRBD1. This CDR3 is 14 amino acids long. The junction had 6 bases not matched to a gene; V was cut back by 7 bases and J by 5 bases. CDR1 MNHNS and CDR2 SASEGT come from the germline V gene.

The rearrangement links TRBV4-2 to TRBJ2-2, with D unclear. From germline, CDR1 is LGHNA and CDR2 YNFKEQ. The CDR3 sequence is 14 residues long. V gave up 4 bases and J gave up 7 bases, with 13 bases separating them. CDR3 nucleotide sequence: TGTGCCAGCAGCCTAAAGATCGCAGGCGGGGAGCTGTTTTTT. This encodes CASSLKIAGGELFF.

The table lists this clonotype with many counts. The chain couples TRBV10-2 to TRBJ2-1; D possibly corresponds to TRBD1 (5 bases). CDR1 WSHSY and CDR2 SAAADI come from the germline V gene. The CDR3 is 15 amino acids. The V end was cut by 2 bases, the J end by 1 base, with 9 bases between. Here the CDR3 reads CASSEGRGSYNEQFF. CDR3 nucleotides: TGCGCCAGCAGTGAGGGTAGGGGATCCTACAATGAGCAGTTCTTC.

This clonotype was counted a single time. A read error may be the cause here, since a much bigger clone is one base away. This chain uses TRBV6-2 or TRBV6-3 with TRBJ1-2; D unclear. Looked up from germline, CDR1 is MNHEY and CDR2 is SVGEGT. The CDR3 length is 10 residues. CDR3 protein: CASRNYGCTF. The CDR3 DNA sequence: TGTGCCAGCAGGAACTATGGCTGCACCTTC.

This clonotype was recorded a few times. This sequence joins TRBV9 and TRBJ2-1; D remains ambiguous. Germline V gene sequence: CDR1 SGDLS, CDR2 YYNGEE. Deletions cut 1 base from V and 4 bases from J, with 12 bases between. CDR3 length equals 15 residues. As DNA, the CDR3 is TGTGCCAGCAGCGTACTGGCCGATGTGTACAATGAGCAGTTCTTC. Its protein is CASSVLADVYNEQFF. Full variable domain (rest looked up from reference TRBV9 and TRBJ2-1): DSGVTQTPKHLITATGQRVTLRCSPRSGDLSVYWYQQSLDQGLQFLIQYYNGEERAKGNILERFSAQQFPDLHSELNLSSLELGDSALYFCASSVLADVYNEQFFGPGTRLTVL.

This clonotype has at least ten counts. The gene calls are TRBV11-2 and TRBJ2-7, with D perhaps given as TRBD1 or TRBD2 (5 bases each). The germline V gene has CDR1 SGHAT and CDR2 FQNNGV. Trimming removed 5 bases at V and 5 bases at J, with 16 bases between. The CDR3 runs 14 residues. The CDR3 DNA reads TGTGCCAGCAGCCCCGGGACGTTAACTAACGAGCAGTACTTC. Its protein product is CASSPGTLTNEQYF.

This clonotype was counted at least ten times. The chain carries TRBV6-1 and TRBJ2-3; D is unresolved. The V end was cut by 4 bases, the J end by 0 bases, with 14 bases between. CDR3 length equals 16 residues. Germline V CDR1 and CDR2: MNHNS, SASEGT. The CDR3 loop is CASSVWWGNSTDTQYF. CDR3 coding DNA: TGTGCCAGCAGTGTCTGGTGGGGTAACAGCACAGATACGCAGTATTTT.

This clonotype appeared once. V is TRBV12-3 or TRBV12-4 and J is TRBJ2-1; weak D call: TRBD2 (6 bases). V dropped 7 bases and J dropped 10 bases, with 11 bases sitting between them. This CDR3 spans 11 amino acids. The CDR3 protein is CASMRDPEQFF. CDR3 DNA: TGTGCCAGCATGCGGGACCCGGAGCAGTTCTTC.

Notes on this clonotype: It may be a read error: a sequence one base away is much more abundant. This chain connects TRBV9 to TRBJ2-5; possible D gene TRBD1, 6 bases. The CDR3 extends over 13 amino acids. The V gene's germline CDR1 is SGDLS and CDR2 YYNGEE. DNA of the CDR3: TGTGCCAGCAGCGTAGAGGGGGACGAGACCCAGTGCTTC. Translated: CASSVEGDETQCF.

About this clonotype itself: This may stem from a read error, because a much larger clone lies one nucleotide away. The chain employs TRBV20-1 and TRBJ1-1, with D possibly being TRBD1 (5 bases). In germline, CDR1 is DFQATT, CDR2 SNEGSKA (reference sequence). V lost 3 bases to trimming and J lost 0 bases, with 11 bases between them. The CDR3 contains 14 residues. CDR3 sequence (DNA): TGCAGTGCTAGGGGGAACAGGATGAACACTGAAGCTTTCTTT. It encodes CSARGNRMNTEAFF.

Here the CDR3 reads CASSIDRAYEQYF. Here the CDR3 DNA reads TGCGCCAGCAGCATAGACAGGGCCTACGAGCAGTACTTC. V gene TRBV5-1 combines with J gene TRBJ2-7, with 7 bases lining up with TRBD1. This CDR3 contains 13 residues. The germline gives CDR1 SGHRS, CDR2 YFSETQ. V shed 4 bases, J shed 2 bases, and the junction held 3 bases outside the gene matches.

The V gene is TRBV5-1, the J gene TRBJ1-4; D gene ambiguous. CDR3 length: 15 amino acids. V was pared by 4 bases and J by 5 bases, with 15 bases between. Germline CDR1 and CDR2: SGHRS and YFSETQ. The chain's CDR3 is CASSATAYSNEKLFF. The CDR3 nucleotides read TGCGCCAGCAGCGCTACAGCCTACTCCAATGAAAAACTGTTTTTT.